The present TCR beta chain was sequenced within a study of shared clonotypes between healthy human individuals. Study summary: Plates per donor: three CD4 naive, three CD4 memory, two CD8 naive, one CD8 memory.

Deep-level settings were used for running the assay. Repertoires were generated with immunoSEQ multiplex PCR, while TCRdb's copy carries only in-frame clones and drops some. The sample lists around 620,000 clones, 85% to 95% occurring once. Overall study findings and caveats: Several donors held about 5% of naive CD4 clonotypes in common. Naive subsets, compared against memory subsets, generally had larger estimated richness values.

V lost 0 bases and J lost 1, with 0 bases in between. The CDR3 covers 12 residues. CDR1 is SQVTM, CDR2 ANQGSEA, per germline. A note on this clone: Antigen specificity is unknown.

CD45RO-negative, CCR7-selected cells formed the naive CD8 fraction, which excluded terminally differentiated effector memory CD45RA+ cells. This clonotype was sampled from a woman in her twenties or thirties in good health. The specimen was naive CD8+ T cells sorted from blood. The chain links TRBV29-1 to TRBJ2-2; no definite D call. In nucleotides, the CDR3 is TGCAGCGTTGAAGAGAACACCGGGGAGCTGTTTTTT. Translation: CSVEENTGELFF.